One and the same sample provided the 17 T cell receptor beta chains below, sequenced in a study of beta chain features in type 1 diabetes. Every bit of the isolated RNA underwent reverse transcription, so sequencing read expressed TCRB transcripts. Method: immunoSEQ multiplex PCR; TCRdb's copy keeps in-frame clones and lacks some. Here the sample spans around 400,000 clones, over 13% being singletons. The source material was naive CD4+ T cells from blood. The receptors stem from a woman younger than 30 in good health.

This clone was seen a handful of times. The chain combines TRBV28 with TRBJ1-2; no firm D call. V was trimmed by 3 bases and J by 8 bases, leaving 10 bases between them. Germline-derived CDR1 and CDR2 are MDHEN and SYDVKM. The CDR3 is 12 amino acids. The CDR3 region is CASSFGGQGYTF. CDR3 nucleotides: TGTGCCAGCAGTTTTGGAGGGCAGGGCTACACCTTC.

The V and J genes are TRBV29-1 and TRBJ1-1, with D maybe TRBD1 (5 bases). This CDR3 is 12 amino acids long. Per the germline V gene, CDR1 is SQVTM and CDR2 is ANQGSEA. Trimming shortened V by 7 bases and J by 0 bases, and 9 bases separated the two germline ends. This CDR3 is CSGGAMNTEAFF. CDR3 DNA: TGCAGCGGCGGGGCCATGAACACTGAAGCTTTCTTT.

V and J are TRBV4-1 and TRBJ2-5; 9 bases agree with TRBD1. Germline CDR1 is MGHRA and CDR2 is YSYEKL. Trimming at V came to 3 bases and at J to 4 bases, leaving 9 bases not matched to a gene. The CDR3 extends over 16 amino acids. CDR3: CASSQAPGQGGETQYF. The DNA of the CDR3 is TGCGCCAGCAGCCAGGCACCGGGACAGGGAGGAGAGACCCAGTACTTC.

In its sample, this clone was seen a few times. The DNA for the CDR3 is TGTGCCAGCAGCGTTGACAGCGCCAACTACGAGCAGTACTTC. This codes for CASSVDSANYEQYF. The chain combines TRBV9 with TRBJ2-7; D possibly corresponds to TRBD1 (5 bases). V was clipped by 2 bases and J by 3 bases, with 12 bases between them. Germline lookup yields CDR1 SGDLS and CDR2 YYNGEE. The CDR3 loop spans 14 amino acids.

This clone was observed a handful of times. J is TRBJ1-5 and V is TRBV30, with D uncertain. The CDR3 is 12 amino acids. The germline gives CDR1 GTSNPN, CDR2 SVGIG (reference sequence). The V end lost 2 bases, the J end lost 1 base, and 3 bases lay between the germline ends. CDR3 DNA: TGTGCCTGGAGTCTGAGCAATCAGCCCCAGCATTTT. Amino acids: CAWSLSNQPQHF. Complete variable domain (other parts from reference TRBV30 and TRBJ1-5): SQTIHQWPATLVQPVGSPLSLECTVEGTSNPNLYWYRQAAGRGLQLLFYSVGIGQISSEVPQNLSASRPQDRQFILSSKKLLLSDSGFYLCAWSLSNQPQHFGDGTRLSIL.

This clone was seen a handful of times. The V and J genes are TRBV15 and TRBJ2-7; maybe TRBD2 (6 bases). Trimming took 8 bases from V and 3 from J, leaving 20 bases between them. The CDR3 runs to 15 residues. From germline, CDR1 is LNHNV and CDR2 YYDKDF (reference sequence). In DNA, the CDR3 is TGTGCCACCCCTGGTAGTCCGGCGGGGAGCTACGAGCAGTACTTC. This codes for CATPGSPAGSYEQYF.

The chain joins TRBV10-3 to TRBJ2-7, with 10 bases aligning to TRBD2. This CDR3 has 18 amino acids. CDR1 is ENHRY, CDR2 SYGVKD, per germline. J lost 2 bases, V lost 3 bases, and 13 bases had no gene match. The CDR3 here is CAISDSSGRVVGTYEQYF. CDR3 in DNA: TGTGCCATCAGTGATTCGAGCGGGAGGGTCGTCGGAACCTACGAGCAGTACTTC.

The chain combines TRBV6-5 with TRBJ2-1; tentatively, D is TRBD1 (6 bases). The CDR3 length is 14 residues. Germline V gene sequence: CDR1 MNHEY, CDR2 SVGAGI. With 8 bases removed from V and 2 bases from J, the gap between germline ends came to 13 bases. CDR3 in DNA: TGTGCCAGCGAAGACAGGCCCACCTACAATGAGCAGTTCTTC. Its protein is CASEDRPTYNEQFF.

This clone was seen more than once but under ten times. The genes are TRBV7-3 and TRBJ2-1; 7 bases are a match to TRBD2. The length of the CDR3 is 14 residues. Germline V gives CDR1 SGHTA, CDR2 FQGTGA. Losses at the gene ends were 5 bases for V and 6 bases for J; bases not matched to a gene: 7. The CDR3 here is CASSAGVVGNEQFF. The CDR3 nucleotides are TGTGCCAGCAGCGCGGGGGTAGTAGGCAATGAGCAGTTCTTC.

The sample holds a few counts of this clone. This chain uses TRBV2 with TRBJ1-1; D may be TRBD1 (5 bases). Germline loops: CDR1 SNHLY, CDR2 FYNNEI. The CDR3 has 14 residues. Deletions cut 3 bases from V and 1 base from J, with 9 bases between. DNA of the CDR3: TGTGCCAGCAGTGAGTCAGGGCGGAACACTGAAGCTTTCTTT. Translating it yields CASSESGRNTEAFF.

V gene TRBV2 combines with J gene TRBJ1-2; no reliable D call. The CDR3 length is 12 residues. V was cut by 7 bases and J by 0 bases, with 6 bases left in between. CDR1 is SNHLY and CDR2 is FYNNEI in the germline V gene. The CDR3 here is CASMTSNYGYTF. CDR3 sequence (DNA): TGTGCCAGCATGACATCTAACTATGGCTACACCTTC.

This clone has a handful of counts. The V call is TRBV29-1, the J call TRBJ1-5; D is uncertain. V was pared by 1 base and J by 3 bases, with 22 bases between. The V gene's germline CDR1 is SQVTM and CDR2 ANQGSEA. There are 18 residues in the CDR3. As DNA, the CDR3 is TGCAGCGTTGAAGGACGGAGATTACCTCCCCCCTACAATCAGCCCCAGCATTTT. This encodes CSVEGRRLPPPYNQPQHF.

In DNA, the CDR3 is TGTGCCAGTCGTCCAGGGCGTGAGCAGTTCTTC. As protein: CASRPGREQFF. V gene TRBV28 combines with J gene TRBJ2-1, with D tentatively TRBD1 (5 bases). Trimming left V 9 bases short and J 9 bases short, with 12 bases between. This CDR3 is built from 11 residues. Germline-derived CDR1 and CDR2 are MDHEN and SYDVKM.

The chain is built from TRBV15 and TRBJ2-1, with D hard to call. This CDR3 has 13 amino acids. Germline values: CDR1 LNHNV, CDR2 YYDKDF (reference sequence). The germline V and J ends were trimmed by 0 bases and 10 bases, with 10 bases remaining between them. The CDR3 DNA follows: TGTGCCACCAGCAGAGATCCCGCGGAAGAGCAGTTCTTC. This translates into CATSRDPAEEQFF.

The chain combines TRBV11-2 with TRBJ1-2; D might be TRBD1 (5 bases). The CDR3 consists of 15 residues. In germline, CDR1 is SGHAT, CDR2 FQNNGV. V was pared by 1 base and J by 8 bases, with 17 bases between. The CDR3 protein is CASSLVGAAGLGYTF. CDR3 nucleotide sequence: TGTGCCAGCAGCTTAGTGGGCGCGGCAGGGCTAGGCTACACCTTC.

This clone was observed a handful of times. The rearrangement joins TRBV12-5 to TRBJ2-3, with TRBD2 matching 7 bases. The CDR3 extends over 15 amino acids. The germline V gene has CDR1 LGHNT and CDR2 FRNRAP. V dropped 4 bases and J dropped 3; count of bases not matched to a gene: 7. Here the CDR3 DNA reads TGTGCTAGTGGTTCCGCGGGAGTCGGGACAGATACGCAGTATTTT. It translates to CASGSAGVGTDTQYF.

This clone has only a few counts. The identical CDR3 is also encoded by other nucleotide sequences in the sample. CDR3: CASSVQGNTEAFF. CDR3 coding DNA: TGTGCCAGCAGCGTGCAGGGTAACACTGAAGCTTTCTTT. This chain uses TRBV9 with TRBJ1-1; tentative D call: TRBD1 (5 bases). The germline V gene has CDR1 SGDLS and CDR2 YYNGEE. The CDR3 covers 13 residues. Trimming pared 2 bases from V and 2 bases from J, leaving 7 bases between.